The source of this T cell receptor beta chain is a study of Tregs in tolerant kidney transplant recipients. A remark on this clone: Its antigen is not identified.

General study findings and limits: Validation in larger populations is needed because few patients were studied.

Profiled with immunoSEQ multiplex PCR; TCRdb holds only in-frame clones, not every one. Of about 100,000 clones listed, roughly 93% are singletons. V lost 3 bases and J lost 6; bases outside the gene matches: 7. This CDR3 region has 16 residues. Germline CDR1 and CDR2: SGHAT and FQNNGV. The sequenced sample was CD4+ T cells from blood, obtained before the transplant. This receptor was obtained from a human donor who received a combined kidney and bone marrow transplant. This rearrangement joins TRBV11-2 to TRBJ2-7, with 14 bases aligning to TRBD2. The CDR3 protein is CASSLGTSGRRVEQYF. The CDR3 nucleotides are TGTGCCAGCAGCTTGGGGACTAGCGGGAGACGAGTCGAGCAGTACTTC.